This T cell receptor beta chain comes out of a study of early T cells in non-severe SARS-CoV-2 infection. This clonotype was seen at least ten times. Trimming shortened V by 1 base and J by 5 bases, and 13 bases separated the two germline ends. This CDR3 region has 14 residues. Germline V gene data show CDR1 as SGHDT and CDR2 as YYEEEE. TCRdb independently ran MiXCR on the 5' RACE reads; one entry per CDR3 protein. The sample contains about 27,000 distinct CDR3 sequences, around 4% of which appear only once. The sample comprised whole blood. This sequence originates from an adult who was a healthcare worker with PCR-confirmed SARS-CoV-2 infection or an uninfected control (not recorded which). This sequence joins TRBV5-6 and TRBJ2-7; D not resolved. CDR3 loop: CASSLRPVFDEQYF. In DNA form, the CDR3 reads TGTGCCAGCAGCTTGCGACCCGTTTTTGACGAGCAGTACTTC.